The rows below give T cell receptor beta chains drawn from one sample of a study of radiotherapy plus CTLA-4 blockade in lung cancer. Repertoires were generated with immunoSEQ multiplex PCR, while TCRdb's copy carries only in-frame clones and drops some. This table has 75,000 to 95,000 clones, approximately 78% appearing once. Source: peripheral blood, taken from a patient treated with radiotherapy plus ipilimumab. These receptors were taken from a human donor with non-small cell lung cancer that progressed on radiotherapy plus ipilimumab. Both conserved end residues are part of each CDR3. The D gene is left open where the match is weak. The size of a clone is reported for some rows only, either as once, few or many, or as a class for expanded clones.

J,D,V,size,DNA,CDR3
TRBJ2-1,TRBD2,TRBV5-1,-,TGCGCCAGCAGCCCGGGACTAGCGGGGAACAATGAGCAGTTCTTC,CASSPGLAGNNEQFF
TRBJ2-5,TRBD1,TRBV10-1,-,TGCGCCAGCATCACGGGGGGAGCGACAGGGGGTATGGAGACCCAGTACTTC,CASITGGATGGMETQYF
TRBJ1-1,TRBD1,TRBV5-4,-,TGTGCCAGCAGCCCCGGGACAGGGGCCGGGAACACTGAAGCTTTCTTT,CASSPGTGAGNTEAFF
TRBJ2-5,TRBD1,TRBV7-7,-,TGTGCTAGCAGCCGAACTCCGGGACAGCAAGAGACCCAGTACTTC,CASSRTPGQQETQYF
TRBJ2-3,-,TRBV5-1,-,TGCGCCAGCAGCCGGACTACAGGCACAGATACGCAGTATTTT,CASSRTTGTDTQYF
TRBJ1-4,-,TRBV28,-,TGTGCCAGCAGTTCCGGACAGCTGAGTAATGAAAAACTGTTTTTT,CASSSGQLSNEKLFF
TRBJ1-2,-,TRBV7-9,-,TGTGCCAGCAGCTTGGGAGCAGGGCGAGGCTACACCTTC,CASSLGAGRGYTF
TRBJ2-1,TRBD2,TRBV4-2,-,TGTGCCAGCAGCCAAGAGGGGGGACTAGGCTACAATGAGCAGTTCTTC,CASSQEGGLGYNEQFF
TRBJ2-7,-,TRBV4-1,-,TGCGCCAGCAGCCAAGTTATGGGAGACTACGAGCAGTACTTC,CASSQVMGDYEQYF
TRBJ2-7,-,TRBV5-1,-,TGCGCCAGCAGCTTGGATGAAGGGGGCGAGCAGTACTTC,CASSLDEGGEQYF
TRBJ2-1,TRBD1,TRBV6-6,-,TGTGCCAGCAGTACCAGGACAGGGTACAATGAGCAGTTCTTC,CASSTRTGYNEQFF
TRBJ2-5,-,TRBV11-2,-,TGTGCCAGCAGCCTCCTCCAGTGGACCCAGTACTTC,CASSLLQWTQYF
TRBJ1-2,TRBD1,TRBV6-6,once,TGTGCCAGCAGAACTCGGACAGGGGGCGCGAGTGGCTACACCTTC,CASRTRTGGASGYTF
TRBJ2-2,TRBD2,TRBV7-6,-,TGTGCCAGCAGCTTAGGGGGACTAGCGATCGGGGAGCTGTTTTTT,CASSLGGLAIGELFF
TRBJ1-5,-,TRBV15,-,TGTGCCACCAGCATGACCGTGGGGGGTAAGCAGCCCCAGCATTTT,CATSMTVGGKQPQHF
TRBJ1-2,-,TRBV15,-,TGTGCCACCAGCAATGAGGATAACTATGGCTACACCTTC,CATSNEDNYGYTF
TRBJ2-7,TRBD2,TRBV19,-,TGTGCCACCGAGCCGACTAGCGGGGTGCGGGAGCAGTACTTC,CATEPTSGVREQYF
TRBJ2-7,TRBD1,TRBV29-1,-,TGCAGCGTTGAAGGACAGGGGGTCAACGAGCAGTACTTC,CSVEGQGVNEQYF
TRBJ1-2,-,TRBV29-1,-,TGCAGCGTTGAAGATTTCGGTAGGGGAACAGATGGCTACACCTTC,CSVEDFGRGTDGYTF
TRBJ2-1,TRBD1,TRBV19,-,TGTGCCAGTAGTGCACAGGGGAGCTCCTACAATGAGCAGTTCTTC,CASSAQGSSYNEQFF
TRBJ2-7,TRBD1,TRBV7-8,few,TGTGCCAGCAGCTTTTCCGGGACAGGGTACGAGCAGTACTTC,CASSFSGTGYEQYF
TRBJ2-1,TRBD1,TRBV28,-,TGTGCCAGCAGTTTTGGGGACAGGGGATACAATGAGCAGTTCTTC,CASSFGDRGYNEQFF
TRBJ1-2,-,TRBV7-6,once,TGTGCCAGCAGCTTAGTAGGAGATGGCTACACCTTC,CASSLVGDGYTF
TRBJ2-5,TRBD2,TRBV30,-,TGTGCCTGGACATCCACGGGAGGTCGGGAGACCCAGTACTTC,CAWTSTGGRETQYF
TRBJ2-7,TRBD2,TRBV19,-,TGTGCCAGTAGTCCCCTTAGCGGGAGCAGTAAAGACTACGAGCAGTACTTC,CASSPLSGSSKDYEQYF
TRBJ2-7,TRBD2,TRBV11-2,once,TGTGCCAGCAGCTCCCCCAGACTAGCGGAAAGCTCCTACGAGCAGTACTTC,CASSSPRLAESSYEQYF
TRBJ1-4,TRBD1,TRBV12-5,once,TGTGCTAGTGGACCGGGACAGGGGCGGGAAAAACTGTTTTTT,CASGPGQGREKLFF